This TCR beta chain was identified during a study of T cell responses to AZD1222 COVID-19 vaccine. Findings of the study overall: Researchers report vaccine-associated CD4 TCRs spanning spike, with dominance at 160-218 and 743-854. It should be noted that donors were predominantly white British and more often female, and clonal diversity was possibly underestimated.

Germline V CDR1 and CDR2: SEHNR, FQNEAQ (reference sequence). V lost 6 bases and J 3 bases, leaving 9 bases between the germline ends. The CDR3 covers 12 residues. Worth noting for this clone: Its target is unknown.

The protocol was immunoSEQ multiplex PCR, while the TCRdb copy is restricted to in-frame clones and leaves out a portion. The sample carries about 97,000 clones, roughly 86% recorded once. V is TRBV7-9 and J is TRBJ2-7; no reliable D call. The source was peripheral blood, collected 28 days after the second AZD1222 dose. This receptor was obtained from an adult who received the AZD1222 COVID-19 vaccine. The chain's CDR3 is CASRGPGYEQYF. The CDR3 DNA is TGTGCCAGCAGAGGCCCCGGCTACGAGCAGTACTTC.